Listed below are T cell receptor beta chains from one sample, sequenced in a study of CD8 T cells in ankylosing spondylitis. Using its own MiXCR run on the 5' RACE reads, TCRdb lists one record per CDR3 protein. The sample contains more than 500,000 distinct CDR3 sequences, approximately 5.3% of which appear only once. The sequenced material came from blood, either unsorted or a sorted T cell fraction (not recorded which). Receptors originate from a male donor with ankylosing spondylitis. Both conserved end residues are part of each CDR3. The order of the fields is D gene, V gene, J gene, clone size, CDR3 DNA, CDR3 protein. D genes are given only for firm matches. The size of a clone is reported for some rows only, either as once, few or many, or as a class for expanded clones.

d_call: .; v_call: TRBV7-2; j_call: TRBJ2-7; clone_size: many; cdr3_nt: TGTGCCAGCAGCTTAACAGGGACGGTCTACGAGCAGTACTTC; cdr3_aa: CASSLTGTVYEQYF
d_call: .; v_call: TRBV20-1; j_call: TRBJ1-1; clone_size: many; cdr3_nt: TGCAGTTTCCTCCGAGAGACTGAAGCTTTCTTT; cdr3_aa: CSFLRETEAFF
d_call: .; v_call: TRBV20-1; j_call: TRBJ2-7; clone_size: .; cdr3_nt: TGCAGTGCCACTTTGTGGGGCTACGAGCAGTACTTC; cdr3_aa: CSATLWGYEQYF
d_call: TRBD2; v_call: TRBV25-1; j_call: TRBJ2-1; clone_size: many; cdr3_nt: TGTGCCAGCAGTGAAATTCTAGCGGGTGAGCAGTTCTTC; cdr3_aa: CASSEILAGEQFF
d_call: TRBD1; v_call: TRBV10-3; j_call: TRBJ2-7; clone_size: many; cdr3_nt: TGTGCCACCGAACGTACCCAGGGGGTCTACGAGCAGTACTTC; cdr3_aa: CATERTQGVYEQYF
d_call: .; v_call: TRBV29-1; j_call: TRBJ1-3; clone_size: many; cdr3_nt: TGCAGCGTTGATGTTGGCCGCGGAGGAAACACCATATATTTT; cdr3_aa: CSVDVGRGGNTIYF
d_call: .; v_call: TRBV6-2/TRBV6-3; j_call: TRBJ1-2; clone_size: few; cdr3_nt: TGTGCCAGCAGCCCACAGGAACATGGCTACACCTTC; cdr3_aa: CASSPQEHGYTF
d_call: .; v_call: TRBV25-1; j_call: TRBJ2-1; clone_size: few; cdr3_nt: TGTGCCAGCAGTTTTGGGAGGACGACTTACAATGAGCAGTTCTTC; cdr3_aa: CASSFGRTTYNEQFF
d_call: .; v_call: TRBV6-5; j_call: TRBJ1-1; clone_size: few; cdr3_nt: TGTGCCAGCAGTTACGGGGGTCGCACTGAAGCTTTCTTT; cdr3_aa: CASSYGGRTEAFF
d_call: .; v_call: TRBV20-1; j_call: TRBJ2-1; clone_size: few; cdr3_nt: TGCAGTGCGCCGGTTATCGGAACCTACAATGAGCAGTTCTTC; cdr3_aa: CSAPVIGTYNEQFF
d_call: .; v_call: TRBV7-9; j_call: TRBJ2-2; clone_size: many; cdr3_nt: TGTGCCAGCAGCTTCGAATTTGGGGAGCTGTTTTTT; cdr3_aa: CASSFEFGELFF
d_call: TRBD1; v_call: TRBV12-3/TRBV12-4; j_call: TRBJ2-7; clone_size: many; cdr3_nt: TGTGCCAGCAGTTTAGGGACAGGGACCTACGAGCAGTACTTC; cdr3_aa: CASSLGTGTYEQYF
d_call: .; v_call: TRBV5-1; j_call: TRBJ2-5; clone_size: .; cdr3_nt: TGCGCCAGCAGCTTCCAGGTCCAAGAGACCCAGTACTTC; cdr3_aa: CASSFQVQETQYF
d_call: .; v_call: TRBV7-6; j_call: TRBJ1-5; clone_size: many; cdr3_nt: TGTGCCAGCAGCGGGGGGGCCCTTGAGCCCCAGCATTTT; cdr3_aa: CASSGGALEPQHF
d_call: TRBD1; v_call: TRBV27; j_call: TRBJ2-1; clone_size: few; cdr3_nt: TGTGCCAGCAGGACCGGGACAGTTAATGAGCAGTTCTTC; cdr3_aa: CASRTGTVNEQFF
d_call: .; v_call: TRBV7-7; j_call: TRBJ2-5; clone_size: .; cdr3_nt: TGTGCTAGCAGTCAAGGCCCAGGGGAAGGCGAGACCCAGTACTTC; cdr3_aa: CASSQGPGEGETQYF
d_call: .; v_call: TRBV5-1; j_call: TRBJ1-1; clone_size: many; cdr3_nt: TGCGCCAGCAGCCAAGATTTACGGCGGGACAAGGGAGAAGCTTTCTTT; cdr3_aa: CASSQDLRRDKGEAFF
d_call: .; v_call: TRBV28; j_call: TRBJ2-1; clone_size: .; cdr3_nt: TGTGCCAGCAGTCCTAGGAAGAAGGGATTGGGGTATCCCTACAATGAGCAGTTCTTC; cdr3_aa: CASSPRKKGLGYPYNEQFF
d_call: TRBD1; v_call: TRBV6-1; j_call: TRBJ1-2; clone_size: many; cdr3_nt: TGTGCCAGCAGCCGGACGCAGGGGGCTAACTATGGCTACACCTTC; cdr3_aa: CASSRTQGANYGYTF
d_call: .; v_call: TRBV7-9; j_call: TRBJ1-4; clone_size: many; cdr3_nt: TGTGCCAGCAGCTTAGGGCAGGGACTAAGTGAAAAACTGTTTTTT; cdr3_aa: CASSLGQGLSEKLFF
d_call: TRBD2; v_call: TRBV20-1; j_call: TRBJ2-1; clone_size: many; cdr3_nt: TGCAGTGCTAGAAATAGCGGGTCGGTTTCCTACAATGAGCAGTTCTTC; cdr3_aa: CSARNSGSVSYNEQFF
d_call: TRBD1; v_call: TRBV24-1; j_call: TRBJ2-7; clone_size: many; cdr3_nt: TGTGCCACCAGTGCATCCGGGACAGGGGATGAATTCGAGCAGTACTTC; cdr3_aa: CATSASGTGDEFEQYF
d_call: .; v_call: TRBV4-2; j_call: TRBJ2-1; clone_size: many; cdr3_nt: TGTGCCAGCAGCCCTCTCCCTAATAGGGCGGGTAGCTCCTACAATGAGCAGTTCTTC; cdr3_aa: CASSPLPNRAGSSYNEQFF